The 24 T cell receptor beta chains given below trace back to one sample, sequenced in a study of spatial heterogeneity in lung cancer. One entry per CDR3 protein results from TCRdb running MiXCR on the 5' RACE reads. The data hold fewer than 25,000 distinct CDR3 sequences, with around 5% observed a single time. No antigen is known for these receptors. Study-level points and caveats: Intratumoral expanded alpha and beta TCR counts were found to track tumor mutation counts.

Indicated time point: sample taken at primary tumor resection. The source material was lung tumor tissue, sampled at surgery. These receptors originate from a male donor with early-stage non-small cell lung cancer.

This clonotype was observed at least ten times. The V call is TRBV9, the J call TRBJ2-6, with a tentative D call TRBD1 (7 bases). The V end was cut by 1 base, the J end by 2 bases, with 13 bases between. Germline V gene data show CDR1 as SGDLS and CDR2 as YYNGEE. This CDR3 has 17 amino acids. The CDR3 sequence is CASSVFGGGAGANVLTF. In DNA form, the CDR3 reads TGTGCCAGCAGCGTATTTGGAGGGGGCGCTGGGGCCAACGTCCTGACTTTC.

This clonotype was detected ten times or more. CDR3 loop: CASSQSRGGELFF. The CDR3, as DNA: TGCGCCAGCAGCCAATCCCGAGGCGGGGAGCTGTTTTTT. The V call is TRBV4-3, the J call TRBJ2-2; unclear D gene. This CDR3 is 13 amino acids long. Germline loops: CDR1 LGHNA, CDR2 YSLEER. V was shortened by 2 bases and J by 7 bases, with 8 bases between the two germline ends.

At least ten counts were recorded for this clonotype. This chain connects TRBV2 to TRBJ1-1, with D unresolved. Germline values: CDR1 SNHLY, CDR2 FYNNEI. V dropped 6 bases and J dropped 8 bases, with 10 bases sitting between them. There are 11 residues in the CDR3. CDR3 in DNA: TGTGCCAGCAGGGTGGCCCCGGAAGCTTTCTTT. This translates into CASRVAPEAFF.

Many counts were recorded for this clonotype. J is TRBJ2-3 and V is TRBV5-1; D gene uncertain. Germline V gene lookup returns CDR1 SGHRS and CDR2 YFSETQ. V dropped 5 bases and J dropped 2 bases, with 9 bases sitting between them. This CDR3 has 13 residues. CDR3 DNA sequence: TGCGCCAGCAGGTTTTCAACCACAGATACGCAGTATTTT. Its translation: CASRFSTTDTQYF.

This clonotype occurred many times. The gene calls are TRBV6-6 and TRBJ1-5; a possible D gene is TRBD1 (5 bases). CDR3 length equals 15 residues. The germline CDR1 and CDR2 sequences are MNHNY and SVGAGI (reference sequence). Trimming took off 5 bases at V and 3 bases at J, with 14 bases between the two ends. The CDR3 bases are TGTGCCAGCAGTCCCCCAGGGCTCGACAATCAGCCCCAGCATTTT. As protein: CASSPPGLDNQPQHF.

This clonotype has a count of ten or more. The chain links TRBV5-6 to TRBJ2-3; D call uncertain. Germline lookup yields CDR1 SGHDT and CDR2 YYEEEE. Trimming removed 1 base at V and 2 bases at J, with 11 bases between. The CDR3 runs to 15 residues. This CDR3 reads CASSLPAAVTDTQYF. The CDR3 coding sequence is TGTGCCAGCAGCTTGCCCGCCGCAGTCACAGATACGCAGTATTTT.

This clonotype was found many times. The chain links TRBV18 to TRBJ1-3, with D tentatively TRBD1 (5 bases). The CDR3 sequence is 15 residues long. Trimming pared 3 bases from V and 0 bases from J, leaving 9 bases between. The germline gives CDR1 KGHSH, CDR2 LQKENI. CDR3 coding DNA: TGTGCCAGCTCACCTGACAGTGCCTCTGGAAACACCATATATTTT. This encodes CASSPDSASGNTIYF.

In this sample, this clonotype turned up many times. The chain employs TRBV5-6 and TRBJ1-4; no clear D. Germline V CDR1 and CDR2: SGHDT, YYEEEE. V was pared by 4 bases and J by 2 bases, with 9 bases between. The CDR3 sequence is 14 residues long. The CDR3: CASSPGRTNEKLFF. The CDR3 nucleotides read TGTGCCAGCAGCCCAGGACGGACTAATGAAAAACTGTTTTTT.

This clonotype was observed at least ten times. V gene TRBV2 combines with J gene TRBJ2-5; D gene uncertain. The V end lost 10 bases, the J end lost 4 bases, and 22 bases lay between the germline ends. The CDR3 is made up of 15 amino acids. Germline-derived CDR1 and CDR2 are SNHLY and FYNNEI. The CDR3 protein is CATSPVGAASETQYF. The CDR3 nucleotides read TGTGCCACTTCACCCGTGGGCGCGGCATCAGAGACCCAGTACTTC.

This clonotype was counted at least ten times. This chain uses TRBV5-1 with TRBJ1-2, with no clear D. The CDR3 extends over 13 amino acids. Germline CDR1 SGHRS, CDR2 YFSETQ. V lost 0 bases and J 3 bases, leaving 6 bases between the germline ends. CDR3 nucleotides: TGCGCCAGCAGCTTGGCCACAGACTATGGCTACACCTTC. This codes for CASSLATDYGYTF.

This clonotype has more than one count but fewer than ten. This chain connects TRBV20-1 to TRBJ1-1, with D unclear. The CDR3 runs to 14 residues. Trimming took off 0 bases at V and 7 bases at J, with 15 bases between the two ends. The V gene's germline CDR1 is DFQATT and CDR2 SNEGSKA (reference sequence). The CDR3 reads CSARDLNGRLEAFF. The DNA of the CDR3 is TGCAGTGCTAGAGATCTCAATGGACGTCTTGAAGCTTTCTTT.

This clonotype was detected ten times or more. Here the CDR3 reads CAISGGTVTYNEQFF. In nucleotides, the CDR3 is TGTGCCATCAGTGGCGGGACAGTGACCTACAATGAGCAGTTCTTC. The chain links TRBV10-3 to TRBJ2-1; TRBD1 might be the D (7 bases). CDR1 is ENHRY and CDR2 is SYGVKD in the germline V gene. The CDR3 has 15 residues. Trimming removed 4 bases at V and 2 bases at J, with 12 bases between.

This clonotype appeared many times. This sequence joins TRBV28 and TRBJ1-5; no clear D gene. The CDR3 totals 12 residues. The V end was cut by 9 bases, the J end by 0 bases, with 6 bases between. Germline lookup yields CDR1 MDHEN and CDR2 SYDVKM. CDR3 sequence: CASQISNQPQHF. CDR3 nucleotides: TGTGCCAGTCAGATTAGCAATCAGCCCCAGCATTTT.

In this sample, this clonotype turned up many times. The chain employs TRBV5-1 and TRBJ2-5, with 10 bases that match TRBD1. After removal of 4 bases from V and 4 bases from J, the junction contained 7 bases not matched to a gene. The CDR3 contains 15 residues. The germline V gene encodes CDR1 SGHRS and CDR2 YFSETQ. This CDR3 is CASSIRQGASETQYF. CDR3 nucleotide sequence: TGCGCCAGCAGCATACGACAGGGGGCCTCAGAGACCCAGTACTTC.

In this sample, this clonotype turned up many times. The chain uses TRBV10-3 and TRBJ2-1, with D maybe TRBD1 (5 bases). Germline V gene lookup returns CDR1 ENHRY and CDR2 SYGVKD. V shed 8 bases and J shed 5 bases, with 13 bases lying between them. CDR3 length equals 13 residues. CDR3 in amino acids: CAIGNPGHNEQFF. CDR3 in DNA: TGTGCCATCGGAAACCCAGGGCACAATGAGCAGTTCTTC.

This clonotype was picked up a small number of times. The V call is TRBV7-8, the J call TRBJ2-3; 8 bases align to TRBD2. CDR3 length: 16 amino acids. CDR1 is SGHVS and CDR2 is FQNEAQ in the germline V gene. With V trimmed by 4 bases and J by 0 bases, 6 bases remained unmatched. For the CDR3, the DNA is TGTGCCAGCAGCTGGGCGGCGGGGGGAAGCACAGATACGCAGTATTTT. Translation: CASSWAAGGSTDTQYF.

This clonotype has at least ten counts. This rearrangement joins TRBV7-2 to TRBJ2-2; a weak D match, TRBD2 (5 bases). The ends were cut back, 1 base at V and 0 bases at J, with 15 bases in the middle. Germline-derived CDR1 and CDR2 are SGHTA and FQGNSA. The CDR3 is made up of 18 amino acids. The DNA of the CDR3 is TGTGCCAGCAGCTTAGTCAAGTGGACTTATACGAACACCGGGGAGCTGTTTTTT. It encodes CASSLVKWTYTNTGELFF.

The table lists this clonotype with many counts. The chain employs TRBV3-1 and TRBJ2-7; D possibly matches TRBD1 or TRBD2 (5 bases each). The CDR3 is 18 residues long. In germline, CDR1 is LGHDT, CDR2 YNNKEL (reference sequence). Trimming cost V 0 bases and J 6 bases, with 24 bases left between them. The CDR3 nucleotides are TGTGCCAGCAGCCAAGACCTAAGAGGGGCCGCGGCGATACCCGAGCAGTACTTC. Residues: CASSQDLRGAAAIPEQYF.

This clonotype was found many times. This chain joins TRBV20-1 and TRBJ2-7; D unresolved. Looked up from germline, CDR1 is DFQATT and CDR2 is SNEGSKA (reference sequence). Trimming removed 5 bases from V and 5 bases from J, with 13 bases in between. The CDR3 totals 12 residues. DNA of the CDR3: TGCAGTGCTCACACACCGAGACACGAGCAGTACTTC. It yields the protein CSAHTPRHEQYF.

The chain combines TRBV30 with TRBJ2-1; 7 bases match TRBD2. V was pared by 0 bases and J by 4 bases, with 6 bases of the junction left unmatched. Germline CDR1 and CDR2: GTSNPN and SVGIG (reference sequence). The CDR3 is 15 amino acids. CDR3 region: CAWSVGLAAYNEQFF. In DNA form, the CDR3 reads TGTGCCTGGAGTGTAGGGCTAGCGGCATACAATGAGCAGTTCTTC.

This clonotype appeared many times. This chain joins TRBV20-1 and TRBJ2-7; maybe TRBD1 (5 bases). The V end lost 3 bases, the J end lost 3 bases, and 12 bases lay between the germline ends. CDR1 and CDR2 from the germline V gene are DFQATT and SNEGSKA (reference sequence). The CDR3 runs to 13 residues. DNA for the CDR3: TGCAGTGCTAGTGGGTTTAGGGGCTACGAGCAGTACTTC. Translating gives CSASGFRGYEQYF.

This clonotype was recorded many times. CDR3 residues: CASSLTGGTYGYTF. The CDR3, as DNA: TGTGCCAGCAGCCTCACAGGGGGAACCTATGGCTACACCTTC. This chain connects TRBV28 to TRBJ1-2; the match to TRBD1 covers 8 bases. V shed 6 bases and J 4 bases; nucleotides not matched to a gene: 7. The CDR3 spans 14 residues. Germline CDR1 reads MDHEN; CDR2 reads SYDVKM.

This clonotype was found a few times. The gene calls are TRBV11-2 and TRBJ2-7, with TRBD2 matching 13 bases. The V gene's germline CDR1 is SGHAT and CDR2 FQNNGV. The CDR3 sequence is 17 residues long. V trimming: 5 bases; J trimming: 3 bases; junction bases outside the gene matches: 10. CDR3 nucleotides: TGTGCCAGCAGCGGTACTAGCGGGAGGGCCGCTATCTACGAGCAGTACTTC. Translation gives CASSGTSGRAAIYEQYF.

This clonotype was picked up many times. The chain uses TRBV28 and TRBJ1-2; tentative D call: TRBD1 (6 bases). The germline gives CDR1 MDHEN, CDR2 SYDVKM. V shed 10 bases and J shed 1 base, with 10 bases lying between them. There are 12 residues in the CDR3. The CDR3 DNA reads TGTGCCACCGCGGACAGTAACTATGGCTACACCTTC. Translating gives CATADSNYGYTF.